One and the same sample provided the 7 T cell receptor beta chains below, sequenced in a study of cytomegalovirus exposure and HLA in healthy donors. Primers for the PCR totalled 60 Vbeta and 13 Jbeta. TCRdb's copy holds only in-frame clones and misses some; the assay was immunoSEQ multiplex PCR. The sample carries around 110,000 clones, around 75% recorded once. The sequencing input was PBMCs. Source of these receptors: a woman between 18 and 30 years old in good health and CMV-seronegative.

The chain employs TRBV7-2 and TRBJ2-5; TRBD1 might be the D (5 bases). The germline V gene has CDR1 SGHTA and CDR2 FQGNSA. This CDR3 spans 13 amino acids. Trimming removed 2 bases at V and 5 bases at J, with 9 bases between. The CDR3 region has the DNA TGTGCCAGCAGCTTAAACTGGGGCGAGACCCAGTACTTC. Residues: CASSLNWGETQYF.

J is TRBJ2-2 and V is TRBV7-9; 9 bases match TRBD1. Germline values: CDR1 SEHNR, CDR2 FQNEAQ (reference sequence). J gave up 5 bases and V 6 bases, and 7 bases lay outside the gene matches. There are 15 residues in the CDR3. The CDR3, as DNA: TGTGCCAGCAGACCCGGGACAGGGAGGACCGGGGAGCTGTTTTTT. Protein product: CASRPGTGRTGELFF.

The chain links TRBV25-1 to TRBJ1-2; no definite D call. Germline V lookup: CDR1 MGHDK, CDR2 SYGVNS. V was trimmed by 3 bases and J by 2 bases, leaving 10 bases between them. The CDR3 contains 14 residues. The CDR3 nucleotides read TGTGCCAGCAGTGAGGCAGGTGAAAACTATGGCTACACCTTC. It yields the protein CASSEAGENYGYTF.

This chain links TRBV19 with TRBJ1-1; no clear D. The germline V gene has CDR1 LNHDA and CDR2 SQIVND (reference sequence). Trimming shortened V by 9 bases and J by 1 base, and 12 bases separated the two germline ends. The CDR3 length is 13 residues. The CDR3 nucleotides are TGTGCCAGCCTCCTGTCCAGGAACACTGAAGCTTTCTTT. As protein: CASLLSRNTEAFF.

The gene calls are TRBV5-4 and TRBJ1-1; 11 nucleotides line up with TRBD1. Germline values: CDR1 SGHNT, CDR2 YYREEE (reference sequence). This CDR3 has 15 residues. V lost 1 base and J lost 7; bases outside the gene matches: 6. The CDR3 DNA is TGTGCCAGCAGCTTGAGGGGACAGGGGGGCGTTGAAGCTTTCTTT. This encodes CASSLRGQGGVEAFF.

The genes are TRBV7-6 and TRBJ2-7, with a possible D match to TRBD1 (6 bases). V was trimmed by 5 bases and J by 7 bases, leaving 24 bases between them. This CDR3 is 16 amino acids long. The germline gives CDR1 SGHVS, CDR2 FNYEAQ. For the CDR3, the DNA is TGTGCCAGCAGCCTAAAAGACAGGAGCCCGGTAGGGGAGCAGTACTTC. Translating gives CASSLKDRSPVGEQYF.

The chain joins TRBV5-1 to TRBJ2-5; possibly TRBD1 for D (6 bases). This CDR3 spans 14 amino acids. The germline gives CDR1 SGHRS, CDR2 YFSETQ. V was cut by 4 bases and J by 3 bases, with 13 bases left in between. The CDR3 DNA follows: TGCGCCAGCAGCCCCATGGGGGCAGAAGAGACCCAGTACTTC. As protein: CASSPMGAEETQYF. The full variable domain, rest sourced from reference TRBV5-1 and TRBJ2-5, is KAGVTQTPRYLIKTRGQQVTLSCSPISGHRSVSWYQQTPGQGLQFLFEYFSETQRNKGNFPGRFSGRQFSNSRSEMNVSTLELGDSALYLCASSPMGAEETQYFGPGTRLLVL.